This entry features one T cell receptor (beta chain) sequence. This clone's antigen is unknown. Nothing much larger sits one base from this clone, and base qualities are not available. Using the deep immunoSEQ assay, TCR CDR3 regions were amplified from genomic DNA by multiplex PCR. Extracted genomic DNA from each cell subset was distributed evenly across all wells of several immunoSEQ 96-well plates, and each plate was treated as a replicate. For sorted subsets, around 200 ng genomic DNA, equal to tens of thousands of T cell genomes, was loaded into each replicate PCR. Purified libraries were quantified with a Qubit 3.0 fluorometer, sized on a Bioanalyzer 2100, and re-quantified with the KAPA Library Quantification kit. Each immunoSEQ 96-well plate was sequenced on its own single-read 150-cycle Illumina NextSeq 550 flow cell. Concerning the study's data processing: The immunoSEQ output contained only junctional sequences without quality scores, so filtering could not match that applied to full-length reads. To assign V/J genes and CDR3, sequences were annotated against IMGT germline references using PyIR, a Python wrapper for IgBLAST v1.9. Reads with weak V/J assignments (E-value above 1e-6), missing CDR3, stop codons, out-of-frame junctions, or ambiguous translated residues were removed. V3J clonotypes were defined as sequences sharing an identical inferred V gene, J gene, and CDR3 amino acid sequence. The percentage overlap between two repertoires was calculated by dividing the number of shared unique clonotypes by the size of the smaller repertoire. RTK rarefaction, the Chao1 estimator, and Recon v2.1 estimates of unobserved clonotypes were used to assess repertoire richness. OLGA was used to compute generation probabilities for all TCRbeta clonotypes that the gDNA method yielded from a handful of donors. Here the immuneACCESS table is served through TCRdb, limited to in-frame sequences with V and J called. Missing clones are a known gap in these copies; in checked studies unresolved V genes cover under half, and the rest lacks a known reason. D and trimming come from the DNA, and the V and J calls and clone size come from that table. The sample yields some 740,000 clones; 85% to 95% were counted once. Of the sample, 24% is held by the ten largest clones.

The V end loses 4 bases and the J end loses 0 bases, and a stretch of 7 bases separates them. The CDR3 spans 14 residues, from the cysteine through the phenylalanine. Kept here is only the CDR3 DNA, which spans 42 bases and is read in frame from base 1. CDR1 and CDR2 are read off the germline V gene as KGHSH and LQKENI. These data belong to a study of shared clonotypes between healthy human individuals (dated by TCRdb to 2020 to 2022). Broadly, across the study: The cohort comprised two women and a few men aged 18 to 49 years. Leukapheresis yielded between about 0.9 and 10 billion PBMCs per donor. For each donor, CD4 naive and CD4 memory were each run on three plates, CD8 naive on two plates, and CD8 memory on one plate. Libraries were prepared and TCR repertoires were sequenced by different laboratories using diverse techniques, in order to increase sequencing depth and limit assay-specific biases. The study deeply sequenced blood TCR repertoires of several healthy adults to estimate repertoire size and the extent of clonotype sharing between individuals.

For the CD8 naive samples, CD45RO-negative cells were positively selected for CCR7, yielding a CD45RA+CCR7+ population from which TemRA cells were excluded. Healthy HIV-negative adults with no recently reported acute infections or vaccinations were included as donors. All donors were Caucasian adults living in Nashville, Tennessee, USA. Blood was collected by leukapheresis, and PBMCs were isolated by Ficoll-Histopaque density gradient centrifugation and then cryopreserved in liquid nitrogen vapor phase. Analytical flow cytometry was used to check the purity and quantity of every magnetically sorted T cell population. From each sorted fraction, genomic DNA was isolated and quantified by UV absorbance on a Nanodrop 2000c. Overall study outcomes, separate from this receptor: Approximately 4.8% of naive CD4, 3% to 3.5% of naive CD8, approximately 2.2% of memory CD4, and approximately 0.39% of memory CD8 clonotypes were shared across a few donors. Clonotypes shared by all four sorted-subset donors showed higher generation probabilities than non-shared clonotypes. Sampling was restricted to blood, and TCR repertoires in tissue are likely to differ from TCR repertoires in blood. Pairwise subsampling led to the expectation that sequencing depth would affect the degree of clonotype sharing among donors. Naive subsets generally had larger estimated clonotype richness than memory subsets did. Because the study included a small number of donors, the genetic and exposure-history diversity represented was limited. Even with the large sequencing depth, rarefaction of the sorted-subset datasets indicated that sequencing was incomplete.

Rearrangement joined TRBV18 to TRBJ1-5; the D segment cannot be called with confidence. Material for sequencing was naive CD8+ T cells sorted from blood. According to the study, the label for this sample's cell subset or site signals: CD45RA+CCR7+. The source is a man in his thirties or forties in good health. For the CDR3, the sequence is CASSLGVSNQPQHF. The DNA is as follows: TGTGCCAGCTCACTGGGAGTTAGCAATCAGCCCCAGCATTTT.